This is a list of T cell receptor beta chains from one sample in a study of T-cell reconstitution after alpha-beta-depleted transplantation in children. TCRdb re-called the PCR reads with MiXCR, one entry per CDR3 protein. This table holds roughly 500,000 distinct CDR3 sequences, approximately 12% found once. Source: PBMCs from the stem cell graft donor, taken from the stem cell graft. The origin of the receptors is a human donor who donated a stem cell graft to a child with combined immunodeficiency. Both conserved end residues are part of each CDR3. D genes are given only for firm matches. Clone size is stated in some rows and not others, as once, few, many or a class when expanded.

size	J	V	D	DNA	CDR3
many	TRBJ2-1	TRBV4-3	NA	TGCGCCAGCAGCCAAGATCTAGCCTACAATGAGCAGTTCTTC	CASSQDLAYNEQFF
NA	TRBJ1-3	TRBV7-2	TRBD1	TGTGCCAGCAGCGTAGAGGGGGCGAATGGAAACACCATATATTTT	CASSVEGANGNTIYF
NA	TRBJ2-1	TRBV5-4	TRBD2	TGTGCCAGCAGCTTGCAAACTAGCGGGGGGGCTTGGGAGCAGTTCTTC	CASSLQTSGGAWEQFF
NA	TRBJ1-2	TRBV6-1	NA	TGTGCCAGCACTCTCGGCGGGGCGGCGGGCTACACCTTC	CASTLGGAAGYTF
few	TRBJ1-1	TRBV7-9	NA	TGTGCCAGCAGTTTAGACTCACCTCTAGCTTTCTTT	CASSLDSPLAFF
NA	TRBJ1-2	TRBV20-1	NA	TGCAGTGCGTGGGACACAAACTATGGCTACACCTTC	CSAWDTNYGYTF
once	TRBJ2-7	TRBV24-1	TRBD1	TGTGCCACCAGTGAAGGAGACAGGGGGTCCTACGAGCAGTACTTC	CATSEGDRGSYEQYF
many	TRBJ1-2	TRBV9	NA	TGTGCCAGCAGCGGGCTTCAGGGAACTAACTATGGCTACACCTTC	CASSGLQGTNYGYTF
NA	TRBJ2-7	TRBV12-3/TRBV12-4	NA	TGTGCCAGCAGTTTAGGGGGGAGGCACTCCTACGAGCAGTACTTC	CASSLGGRHSYEQYF
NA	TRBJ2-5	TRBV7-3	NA	TGTGCCAGCAGCCAATACAACTATGGGGCCCAGTACTTC	CASSQYNYGAQYF
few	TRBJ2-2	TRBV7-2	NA	TGTGCCAGCAGCTTAACCAAAACGACCGGGGAGCTGTTTTTT	CASSLTKTTGELFF
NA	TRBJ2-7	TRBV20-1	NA	TGCAGTGCTACCCCGGTAGGGTTCAGCGAGCAGTACTTC	CSATPVGFSEQYF
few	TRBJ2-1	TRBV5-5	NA	TGTGCCAGCAGCTCGGGAATGCTGTTCGGGGCAGGGAACAATGAGCAGTTCTTC	CASSSGMLFGAGNNEQFF
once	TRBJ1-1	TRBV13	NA	TGTGCCAGCTTTGGAGGGAGTCACACTGAAGCTTTCTTT	CASFGGSHTEAFF
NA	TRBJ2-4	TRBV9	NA	TGTGCCAGCAGCGTAGGGTCGGAGAGTTGGGACATTCAGTACTTC	CASSVGSESWDIQYF
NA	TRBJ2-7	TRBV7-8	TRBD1	TGTGCCAGCAGCCGTCCTCGACAGGGACACGAGCAGTACTTC	CASSRPRQGHEQYF
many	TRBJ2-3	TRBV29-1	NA	TGCAGCGTTGATGTGCGTCCTAGCACAGATACGCAGTATTTT	CSVDVRPSTDTQYF
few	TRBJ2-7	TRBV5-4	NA	TGTGCCAGCAGCTTGGACCTAGGGGGCGAGCAGTACTTC	CASSLDLGGEQYF
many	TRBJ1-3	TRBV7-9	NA	TGTGCCAGCAGCCCCTCCGGGACAACAAACACCATATATTTT	CASSPSGTTNTIYF
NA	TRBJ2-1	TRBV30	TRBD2	TGTGCCTGGAGTGCTGTAGCGGGAGGGCCGTCCCGTGAGCAGTTCTTC	CAWSAVAGGPSREQFF
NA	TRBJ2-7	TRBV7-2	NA	TGTGCCAGCAGCCTCCAGCCGAGCTCCTACGAGCAGTACTTC	CASSLQPSSYEQYF
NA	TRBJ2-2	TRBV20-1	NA	TGCAGTGCTAGAGTGCGCGGGGGCAACACCGGGGAGCTGTTTTTT	CSARVRGGNTGELFF
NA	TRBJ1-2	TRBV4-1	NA	TGCGCCAGCAGCCAAGATACCACCCTAGCGGGGGCAGGAGGCTACACCTTC	CASSQDTTLAGAGGYTF
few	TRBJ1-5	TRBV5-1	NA	TGCGCCAGCAGCTTGGAAGGGGGACCCAATCAGCCCCAGCATTTT	CASSLEGGPNQPQHF
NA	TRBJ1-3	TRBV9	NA	TGTGCCAGCAGCGTGGACTTCCCCAGCTCTGGAAACACCATATATTTT	CASSVDFPSSGNTIYF
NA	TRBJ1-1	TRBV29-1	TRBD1	TGCAGCGTTGCTACAGGGGGGAACACTGAAGCTTTCTTT	CSVATGGNTEAFF
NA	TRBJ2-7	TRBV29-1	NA	TGCAGCGTGATGACAGCCTACTCCTACGAGCAGTACTTC	CSVMTAYSYEQYF
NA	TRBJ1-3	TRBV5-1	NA	TGCGCCAGCGCCCCGGGACATATCTCTGGAAACACCATATATTTT	CASAPGHISGNTIYF
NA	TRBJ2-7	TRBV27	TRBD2	TGTGCCACCTCCCTGGTGGGCGGGAGGGCCAACGAGCAGTACTTC	CATSLVGGRANEQYF
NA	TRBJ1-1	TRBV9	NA	TGTGCCAGCAGCGTAGGCGGGGGCAGGTGGACTGAAGCTTTCTTT	CASSVGGGRWTEAFF
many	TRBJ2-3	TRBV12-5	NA	TGTGCTAGTGGTTTGGTATACGGAGCGGACACAGATACGCAGTATTTT	CASGLVYGADTDTQYF
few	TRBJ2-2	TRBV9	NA	TGTGCCAGCAGCGTAGGGCTAGTCTCCGGGGAGCTGTTTTTT	CASSVGLVSGELFF
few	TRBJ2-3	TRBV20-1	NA	TGCAGTGCTAGGGCTAACACAGATACGCAGTATTTT	CSARANTDTQYF
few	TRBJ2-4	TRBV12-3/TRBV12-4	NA	TGTGCCAGCACCCCATCAGCCAAAAACATTCAGTACTTC	CASTPSAKNIQYF
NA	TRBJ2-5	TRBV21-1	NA	TGTGCCAGCTACCGACCGTTCGGGACCCAGTACTTC	CASYRPFGTQYF
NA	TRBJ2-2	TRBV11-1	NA	TGTGCCAGCAGCTTAAATCCCCCCGGGGAGCTGTTTTTT	CASSLNPPGELFF
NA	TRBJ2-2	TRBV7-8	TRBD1	TGTGCCAGCAGCTTAAGTGGGACAGGGCGCACCGGGGAGCTGTTTTTT	CASSLSGTGRTGELFF
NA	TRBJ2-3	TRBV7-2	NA	TGTGCCAGCAGCCAGGACAGCATCTTCACCCTCACAGATACGCAGTATTTT	CASSQDSIFTLTDTQYF
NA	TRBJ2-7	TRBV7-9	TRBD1	TGTGCCAGCGGACAGGGGGCGAACGAGCAGTACTTC	CASGQGANEQYF
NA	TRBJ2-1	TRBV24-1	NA	TGTGCCACCAGTGACCCTACCTCCTACAATGAGCAGTTCTTC	CATSDPTSYNEQFF
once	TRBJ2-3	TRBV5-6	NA	TGTGCCAGCAGCTTTTGGGGGGTAGATACGCAGTATTTT	CASSFWGVDTQYF
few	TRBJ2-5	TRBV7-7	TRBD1	TGTGCTAGCACGCCGGGACAGGGCCGGGGAGAGACCCAGTACTTC	CASTPGQGRGETQYF